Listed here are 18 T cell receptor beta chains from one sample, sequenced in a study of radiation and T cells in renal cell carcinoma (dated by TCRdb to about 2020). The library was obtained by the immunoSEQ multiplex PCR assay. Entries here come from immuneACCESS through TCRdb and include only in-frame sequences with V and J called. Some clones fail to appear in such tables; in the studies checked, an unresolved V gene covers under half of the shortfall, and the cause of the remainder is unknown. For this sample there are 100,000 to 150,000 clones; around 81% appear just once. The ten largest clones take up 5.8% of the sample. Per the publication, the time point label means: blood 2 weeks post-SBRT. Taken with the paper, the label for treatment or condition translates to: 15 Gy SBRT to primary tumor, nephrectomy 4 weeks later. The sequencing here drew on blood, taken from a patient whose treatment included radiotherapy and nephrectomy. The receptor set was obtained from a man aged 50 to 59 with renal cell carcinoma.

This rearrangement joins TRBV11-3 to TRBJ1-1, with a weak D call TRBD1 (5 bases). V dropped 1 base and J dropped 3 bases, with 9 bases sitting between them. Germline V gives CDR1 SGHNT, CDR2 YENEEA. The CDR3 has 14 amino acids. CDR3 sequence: CASSLGLGDTEAFF. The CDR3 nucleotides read TGTGCCAGCAGCTTAGGCCTGGGGGACACTGAAGCTTTCTTT.

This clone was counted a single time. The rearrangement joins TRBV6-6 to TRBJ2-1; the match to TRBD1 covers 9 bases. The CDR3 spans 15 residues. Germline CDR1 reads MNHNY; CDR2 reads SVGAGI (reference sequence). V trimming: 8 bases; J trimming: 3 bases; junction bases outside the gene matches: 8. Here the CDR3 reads CASQGDRDLYNEQFF. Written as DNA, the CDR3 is TGTGCCAGCCAAGGGGACAGGGACCTCTACAATGAGCAGTTCTTC.

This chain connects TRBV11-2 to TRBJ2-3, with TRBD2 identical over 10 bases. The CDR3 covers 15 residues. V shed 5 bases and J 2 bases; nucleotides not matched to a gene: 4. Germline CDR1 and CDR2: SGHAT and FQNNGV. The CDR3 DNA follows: TGTGCCAGCAGCCCAGCGGGGGGGCTCACAGATACGCAGTATTTT. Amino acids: CASSPAGGLTDTQYF.

The CDR3 nucleotides are TGCGCCAGCAGCTTAAGGACTAGCGGGAGTAGCAGGTACGAGCAGTACTTC. It specifies CASSLRTSGSSRYEQYF. The gene calls are TRBV5-1 and TRBJ2-7, with 13 bases lining up with TRBD2. The germline CDR1 and CDR2 sequences are SGHRS and YFSETQ. There are 17 residues in the CDR3. The V gene end was trimmed by 2 bases and the J gene end by 4 bases; junction bases not matched to a gene: 9.

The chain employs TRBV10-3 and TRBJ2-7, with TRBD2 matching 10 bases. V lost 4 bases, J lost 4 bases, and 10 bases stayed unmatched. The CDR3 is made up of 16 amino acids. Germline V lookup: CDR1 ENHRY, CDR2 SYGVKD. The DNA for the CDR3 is TGTGCCATCAGTGGTCCGCTAGCGGGGGCTACTTACGAGCAGTACTTC. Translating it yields CAISGPLAGATYEQYF.

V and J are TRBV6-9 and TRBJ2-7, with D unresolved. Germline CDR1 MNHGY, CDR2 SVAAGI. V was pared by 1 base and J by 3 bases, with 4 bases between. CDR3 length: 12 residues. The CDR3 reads CASSYLIYEQYF. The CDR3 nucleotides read TGTGCCAGCAGTTATTTAATCTACGAGCAGTACTTC.

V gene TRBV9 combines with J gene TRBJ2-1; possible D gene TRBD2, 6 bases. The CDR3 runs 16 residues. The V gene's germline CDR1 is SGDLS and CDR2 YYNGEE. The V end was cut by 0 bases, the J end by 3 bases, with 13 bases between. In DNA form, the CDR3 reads TGTGCCAGCAGCGTAGCTCCCCTGGGGGGCTACAATGAGCAGTTCTTC. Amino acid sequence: CASSVAPLGGYNEQFF.

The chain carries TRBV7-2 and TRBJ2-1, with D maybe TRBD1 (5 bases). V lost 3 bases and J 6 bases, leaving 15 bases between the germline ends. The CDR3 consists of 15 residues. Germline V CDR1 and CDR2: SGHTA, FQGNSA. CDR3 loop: CASSFQGISVNEQFF. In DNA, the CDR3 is TGTGCCAGCAGCTTTCAGGGCATCTCGGTCAATGAGCAGTTCTTC.

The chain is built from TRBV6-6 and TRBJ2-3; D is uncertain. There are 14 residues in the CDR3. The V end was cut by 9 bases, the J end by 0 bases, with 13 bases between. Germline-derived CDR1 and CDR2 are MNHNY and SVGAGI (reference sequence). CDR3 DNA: TGTGCCAGTCGAGTCCCAACGAGCACAGATACGCAGTATTTT. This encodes CASRVPTSTDTQYF.

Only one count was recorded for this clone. The CDR3 sequence is CAWSGTVQETQYF. The CDR3 DNA follows: TGTGCCTGGAGTGGAACAGTCCAAGAGACCCAGTACTTC. V usage is TRBV30 and J usage is TRBJ2-5; D is ambiguous. The V gene lost 1 base and the J gene lost 1 base, with 7 bases spanning the gap. CDR1 and CDR2 (germline): GTSNPN, SVGIG (reference sequence). This CDR3 has 13 residues.

The CDR3 coding sequence is TGTGCCAGCATTACAGGGGGCACTGAAGCTTTCTTT. Its translation is CASITGGTEAFF. The chain uses TRBV28 and TRBJ1-1, with TRBD1 matching 8 bases. This CDR3 has 12 amino acids. Germline trimming cut 7 bases from V and 4 bases from J; bases unmatched to any gene: 2. Germline assignment: CDR1 MDHEN and CDR2 SYDVKM.

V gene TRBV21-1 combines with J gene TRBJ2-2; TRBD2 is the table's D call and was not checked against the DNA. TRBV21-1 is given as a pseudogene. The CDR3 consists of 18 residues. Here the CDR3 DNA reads TGTGCCAGCAGCAAAGTGAGTAACGGACTAGCGGACACCGGGGAGCTGTTTTTT. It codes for CASSKVSNGLADTGELFF.

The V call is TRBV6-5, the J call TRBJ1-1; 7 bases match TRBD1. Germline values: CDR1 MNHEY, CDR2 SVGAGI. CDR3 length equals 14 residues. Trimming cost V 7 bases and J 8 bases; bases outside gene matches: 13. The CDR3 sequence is CASNRLSTGKEAFF. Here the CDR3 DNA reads TGTGCCAGCAACCGTCTATCGACAGGGAAAGAAGCTTTCTTT.

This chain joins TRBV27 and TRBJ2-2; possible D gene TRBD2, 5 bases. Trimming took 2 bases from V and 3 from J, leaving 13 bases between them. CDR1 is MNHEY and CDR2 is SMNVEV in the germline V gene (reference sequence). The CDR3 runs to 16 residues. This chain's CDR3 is CASSLIRDYYTGELFF. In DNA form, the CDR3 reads TGTGCCAGCAGTTTAATTCGGGATTATTACACCGGGGAGCTGTTTTTT.

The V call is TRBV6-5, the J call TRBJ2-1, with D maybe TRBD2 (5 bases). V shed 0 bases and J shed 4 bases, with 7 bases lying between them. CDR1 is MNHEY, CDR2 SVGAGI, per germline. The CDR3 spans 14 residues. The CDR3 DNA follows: TGTGCCAGCAGTTACTCCCGGGGTTACAATGAGCAGTTCTTC. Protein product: CASSYSRGYNEQFF.

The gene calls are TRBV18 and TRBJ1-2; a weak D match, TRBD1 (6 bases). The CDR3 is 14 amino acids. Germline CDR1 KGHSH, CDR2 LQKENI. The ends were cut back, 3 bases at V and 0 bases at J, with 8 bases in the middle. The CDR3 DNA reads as TGTGCCAGCTCACCGACAGGACCTAACTATGGCTACACCTTC. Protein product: CASSPTGPNYGYTF.

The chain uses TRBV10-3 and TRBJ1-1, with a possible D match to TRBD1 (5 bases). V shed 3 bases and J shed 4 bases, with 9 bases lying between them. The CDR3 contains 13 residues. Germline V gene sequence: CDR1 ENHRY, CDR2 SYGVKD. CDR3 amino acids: CAISEVGGTEAFF. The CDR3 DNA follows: TGTGCCATCAGTGAAGTGGGGGGCACTGAAGCTTTCTTT.

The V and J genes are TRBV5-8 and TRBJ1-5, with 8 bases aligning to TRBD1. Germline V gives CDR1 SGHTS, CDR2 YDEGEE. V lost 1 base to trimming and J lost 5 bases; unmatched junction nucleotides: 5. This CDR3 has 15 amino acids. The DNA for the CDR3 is TGTGCCAGCAGCTTGCAGGGGGCTAAGTATCAGCCCCAGCATTTT. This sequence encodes CASSLQGAKYQPQHF. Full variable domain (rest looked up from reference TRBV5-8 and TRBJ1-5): EAGVTQSPTHLIKTRGQQATLRCSPISGHTSVYWYQQALGLGLQFLLWYDEGEERNRGNFPPRFSGRQFPNYSSELNVNALELEDSALYLCASSLQGAKYQPQHFGDGTRLSIL.